These T cell receptor beta chains were read from a single sample in a study of blood T cell repertoires in COVID-19. Only in-frame clones appear in the TCRdb table, and some are missing; sequencing was by immunoSEQ multiplex PCR. The table shows under 350,000 clones, with approximately 85% occurring only once. The source material was peripheral blood. The origin of the receptors is a human donor in a cohort sampled during active COVID-19. Both conserved end residues are part of each CDR3. The D gene is left open where the match is weak. The size of a clone is reported for some rows only, either as once, few or many, or as a class for expanded clones.

len: 15
v_gene: TRBV10-1
j_gene: TRBJ2-1
abundance: -
d_gene: -
CDR3nt: TGCGCCAGCAGTGATTCCGGTAGCTCCTACAATGAGCAGTTCTTC
CDR3aa: CASSDSGSSYNEQFF

len: 15
v_gene: TRBV3-1/TRBV3-2
j_gene: TRBJ2-1
abundance: -
d_gene: TRBD1
CDR3nt: TGTGCCAGCAGCCAAGGCCAGGGGGCAGGGAATGAGCAGTTCTTC
CDR3aa: CASSQGQGAGNEQFF

len: 14
v_gene: TRBV6-5
j_gene: TRBJ1-1
abundance: once
d_gene: TRBD1
CDR3nt: TGTGCCAGCAGTTACAGGGGGCGGAACACTGAAGCTTTCTTT
CDR3aa: CASSYRGRNTEAFF

len: 13
v_gene: TRBV27
j_gene: TRBJ1-2
abundance: -
d_gene: -
CDR3nt: TGTGCCAGCAGTGGCGGGGCTGGCTATGGCTACACCTTC
CDR3aa: CASSGGAGYGYTF

len: 16
v_gene: TRBV5-1
j_gene: TRBJ2-7
abundance: -
d_gene: -
CDR3nt: TGCGCCAGCAGCGACGAACTAACCAGGGTAAACTACGAGCAGTACTTC
CDR3aa: CASSDELTRVNYEQYF

len: 16
v_gene: TRBV6-1
j_gene: TRBJ1-2
abundance: -
d_gene: -
CDR3nt: TGTGCCAGCAGTGAAGACAGACGTCCGGTATTCTATGGCTACACCTTC
CDR3aa: CASSEDRRPVFYGYTF

len: 16
v_gene: TRBV19
j_gene: TRBJ2-2
abundance: -
d_gene: -
CDR3nt: TGTGCCAGTAGGACCTTTACAGGGCGGAACACCGGGGAGCTGTTTTTT
CDR3aa: CASRTFTGRNTGELFF

len: 11
v_gene: TRBV20-1
j_gene: TRBJ2-5
abundance: -
d_gene: -
CDR3nt: TGCAGTGCTAGCGAGCAAGAGACCCAGTACTTC
CDR3aa: CSASEQETQYF

len: 15
v_gene: TRBV2
j_gene: TRBJ2-1
abundance: -
d_gene: TRBD2
CDR3nt: TGTGCCAGCACGTCGAGGGAGGGAAGTTTCAATGAGCAGTTCTTC
CDR3aa: CASTSREGSFNEQFF

len: 13
v_gene: TRBV5-1
j_gene: TRBJ1-1
abundance: -
d_gene: TRBD1
CDR3nt: TGCGCCAGTCAACCGGGACAGGGGGCAGTAGCTTTCTTT
CDR3aa: CASQPGQGAVAFF

len: 14
v_gene: TRBV19
j_gene: TRBJ1-1
abundance: -
d_gene: -
CDR3nt: TGTGCCAGCCTACCAGACAGGCCGAACACTGAAGCTTTCTTT
CDR3aa: CASLPDRPNTEAFF

len: 13
v_gene: TRBV24-1
j_gene: TRBJ2-1
abundance: -
d_gene: TRBD2
CDR3nt: TGTGCCACCAGTGATTTCAGCGGGGGGGGGCAGTTCTTC
CDR3aa: CATSDFSGGGQFF

len: 15
v_gene: TRBV7-9
j_gene: TRBJ1-2
abundance: -
d_gene: TRBD1
CDR3nt: TGTGCCAGCAGTCTTACAGGGGGCCCTAACTATGGCTACACCTTC
CDR3aa: CASSLTGGPNYGYTF

len: 15
v_gene: TRBV28
j_gene: TRBJ2-7
abundance: few
d_gene: TRBD2
CDR3nt: TGTGCCAGCAGGGAACCGGGACTAAGCTCCTACGAGCAGTACTTC
CDR3aa: CASREPGLSSYEQYF

len: 14
v_gene: TRBV19
j_gene: TRBJ1-2
abundance: -
d_gene: -
CDR3nt: TGTGCCAGTAGTATCCTGGACAGTAGCTATGGCTACACCTTC
CDR3aa: CASSILDSSYGYTF

len: 14
v_gene: TRBV7-2
j_gene: TRBJ1-5
abundance: few
d_gene: -
CDR3nt: TGTGCCAGCAGCCTACGACAGTCCGAGCAGCCCCAGCATTTT
CDR3aa: CASSLRQSEQPQHF

len: 16
v_gene: TRBV7-6
j_gene: TRBJ2-1
abundance: -
d_gene: TRBD2
CDR3nt: TGTGCCAGCACCAAATGGGGACTAGCGGGGGAAAATGAGCAGTTCTTC
CDR3aa: CASTKWGLAGENEQFF

len: 12
v_gene: TRBV10-3
j_gene: TRBJ2-1
abundance: few
d_gene: -
CDR3nt: TGTGCCATCAGTGCGACTAACAATGAGCAGTTCTTC
CDR3aa: CAISATNNEQFF

len: 13
v_gene: TRBV7-2
j_gene: TRBJ1-2
abundance: -
d_gene: TRBD1
CDR3nt: TGTGCCAGCAGCCTTAGGACAGGGGATGGCTACACCTTC
CDR3aa: CASSLRTGDGYTF

len: 19
v_gene: TRBV5-8
j_gene: TRBJ1-4
abundance: few
d_gene: -
CDR3nt: TGTGCCAGCAGCTTGGCCAGGCAGGCCCTCGCGACATTTAATGAAAAACTGTTTTTT
CDR3aa: CASSLARQALATFNEKLFF

len: 15
v_gene: TRBV6-5
j_gene: TRBJ2-7
abundance: -
d_gene: -
CDR3nt: TGTGCCAGCAGTTACTCATTAATCGGGACCTACGAGCAGTACTTC
CDR3aa: CASSYSLIGTYEQYF

len: 13
v_gene: TRBV7-2
j_gene: TRBJ1-1
abundance: once
d_gene: -
CDR3nt: TGTGCCAGCAGCCCCAGGGTGTGGAATGAAGCTTTCTTT
CDR3aa: CASSPRVWNEAFF

len: 14
v_gene: TRBV18
j_gene: TRBJ1-1
abundance: -
d_gene: -
CDR3nt: TGTGCCAGCTCACCTCTCAGGGGAGAAACTGAAGCTTTCTTT
CDR3aa: CASSPLRGETEAFF

len: 14
v_gene: TRBV27
j_gene: TRBJ2-7
abundance: -
d_gene: -
CDR3nt: TGTGCCAGCAGCCTTACACCTGGCTCCTACGAGCAGTACTTC
CDR3aa: CASSLTPGSYEQYF

len: 11
v_gene: TRBV6-5
j_gene: TRBJ2-1
abundance: -
d_gene: TRBD2
CDR3nt: TGTGCCAGCAGCCCCGGGAGGGGACAGTTCTTC
CDR3aa: CASSPGRGQFF

len: 14
v_gene: TRBV5-1
j_gene: TRBJ2-1
abundance: few
d_gene: TRBD2
CDR3nt: TGCGCCAGCAGCCCGACTAGCGGGACCAATGAGCAGTTCTTC
CDR3aa: CASSPTSGTNEQFF

len: 14
v_gene: TRBV5-6
j_gene: TRBJ1-2
abundance: -
d_gene: -
CDR3nt: TGTGCCAGCAGCTGGCCCTATCGGGAAGATGGCTACACCTTC
CDR3aa: CASSWPYREDGYTF

len: 12
v_gene: TRBV2
j_gene: TRBJ2-5
abundance: -
d_gene: -
CDR3nt: TGTGCCAGCAGTCGACATAGGGAGACCCAGTACTTC
CDR3aa: CASSRHRETQYF

len: 14
v_gene: TRBV30
j_gene: TRBJ2-7
abundance: -
d_gene: -
CDR3nt: TGTGCCTGGAGTGTCACAGAGTCGGCCCCCGAGCAGTACTTC
CDR3aa: CAWSVTESAPEQYF

len: 20
v_gene: TRBV14
j_gene: TRBJ2-7
abundance: once
d_gene: TRBD1
CDR3nt: TGTGCCAGCAGCCAAGCGGAGCCTTGGTACCGACAGGGGGGCTCCTACGAGCAGTACTTC
CDR3aa: CASSQAEPWYRQGGSYEQYF

len: 13
v_gene: TRBV28
j_gene: TRBJ1-1
abundance: -
d_gene: TRBD1
CDR3nt: TGTGCCAGCAGCTTGACAGGGTTGAGTGAAGCTTTCTTT
CDR3aa: CASSLTGLSEAFF

len: 15
v_gene: TRBV12-5
j_gene: TRBJ2-7
abundance: -
d_gene: -
CDR3nt: TGTGCTAGTGGTTTGGTACTCGAGTGTCGGGGCGAGCAGTACTTC
CDR3aa: CASGLVLECRGEQYF

len: 17
v_gene: TRBV18
j_gene: TRBJ2-1
abundance: once
d_gene: TRBD2
CDR3nt: TGTGCCAGCTCCCTCGAACTAGCGGGGGGCTCCTACAATGAGCAGTTCTTC
CDR3aa: CASSLELAGGSYNEQFF

len: 13
v_gene: TRBV30
j_gene: TRBJ1-1
abundance: -
d_gene: -
CDR3nt: TGTGCCTGGAGTGCGGGGGAGAACACTGAAGCTTTCTTT
CDR3aa: CAWSAGENTEAFF

len: 12
v_gene: TRBV30
j_gene: TRBJ1-3
abundance: -
d_gene: -
CDR3nt: TGTGCCTGGAGTGTTCAGGGGAACACCATATATTTT
CDR3aa: CAWSVQGNTIYF

len: 16
v_gene: TRBV24-1
j_gene: TRBJ2-3
abundance: -
d_gene: TRBD2
CDR3nt: TGTGCCACCAGTGATTCTCTAGCGGGGGGGCCCGGAGCGCAGTATTTT
CDR3aa: CATSDSLAGGPGAQYF

len: 14
v_gene: TRBV2
j_gene: TRBJ2-7
abundance: -
d_gene: TRBD2
CDR3nt: TGTGCCAGCAGTGAAACTAGCGGGGCCTACGAGCAGTACTTC
CDR3aa: CASSETSGAYEQYF

len: 18
v_gene: TRBV9
j_gene: TRBJ2-1
abundance: -
d_gene: TRBD2
CDR3nt: TGTGCCAGCAGCTCATTAGCGGGGGGTCTGAGCTCCTACAATGAGCAGTTCTTC
CDR3aa: CASSSLAGGLSSYNEQFF

len: 14
v_gene: TRBV6-5
j_gene: TRBJ1-1
abundance: -
d_gene: -
CDR3nt: TGTGCCAGCAGTTACTCCGGGGGTGACACTGAAGCTTTCTTT
CDR3aa: CASSYSGGDTEAFF

len: 14
v_gene: TRBV7-9
j_gene: TRBJ1-3
abundance: few
d_gene: -
CDR3nt: TGTGCCAGCAGCCCCCAGCGACCTGGAAACACCATATATTTT
CDR3aa: CASSPQRPGNTIYF

len: 15
v_gene: TRBV19
j_gene: TRBJ1-5
abundance: -
d_gene: TRBD1
CDR3nt: TGTGCCAGTAGTATTGACAGGGGGCAGGGTCAGCCCCAGCATTTT
CDR3aa: CASSIDRGQGQPQHF

len: 12
v_gene: TRBV24-1
j_gene: TRBJ1-2
abundance: -
d_gene: -
CDR3nt: TGTGCCACCAGTGATTGGGGCGGCGGCTACACCTTC
CDR3aa: CATSDWGGGYTF